This T cell receptor beta chain was captured in a study of shared clonotypes between healthy human individuals. Study in general: Researchers assigned three CD4 naive, three CD4 memory, two CD8 naive and one CD8 memory plate to each donor. Broader study findings: In having few donors, the study represented limited genetic and exposure-history diversity. It was the non-shared clonotypes that had lower generation probabilities than clonotypes shared by all four donors. Naive CD4 clonotypes were shared across several donors at around 5.4%.

Naive CD8 cells, CD45RO-negative and positively selected for CCR7, excluded terminally differentiated effector memory CD45RA+ cells. Germline lookup yields CDR1 SGHRS and CDR2 YFSETQ. V lost 0 bases to trimming and J lost 5 bases, with 9 bases between them. The CDR3 spans 13 residues. Only in-frame clones appear in the TCRdb table, and some are missing; sequencing was by immunoSEQ multiplex PCR. The sample has hundreds of thousands of clones; about 97% are singletons. As concerns this clone: Its cognate antigen is unknown.

What was sequenced was naive CD8+ T cells sorted from blood. This receptor was identified in a young man in good health. The chain links TRBV5-1 to TRBJ2-7; no definite D call. The CDR3 here is CASSLVDRDEQYF. CDR3 nucleotide sequence: TGCGCCAGCAGCTTGGTTGACCGTGACGAGCAGTACTTC.